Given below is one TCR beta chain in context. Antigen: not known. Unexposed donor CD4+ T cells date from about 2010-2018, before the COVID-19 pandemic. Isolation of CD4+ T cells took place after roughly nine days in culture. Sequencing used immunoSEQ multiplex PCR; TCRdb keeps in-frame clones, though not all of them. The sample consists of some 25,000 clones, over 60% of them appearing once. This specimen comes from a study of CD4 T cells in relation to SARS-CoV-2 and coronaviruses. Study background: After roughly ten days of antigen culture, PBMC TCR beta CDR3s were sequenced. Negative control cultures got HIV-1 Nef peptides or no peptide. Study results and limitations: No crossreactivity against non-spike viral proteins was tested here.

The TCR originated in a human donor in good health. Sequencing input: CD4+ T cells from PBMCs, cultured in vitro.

Here the CDR3 DNA reads TGTGCCAGCAGCCGCCTGGGCACCGGGGAGCTGTTTTTT. This translates into CASSRLGTGELFF. This chain joins TRBV3-1 (or the pseudogene TRBV3-2) and TRBJ2-2; D is uncertain. The CDR3 consists of 13 residues. Per germline, CDR1 LGHDT and CDR2 YNNKEL (reference sequence). Trimming took 4 bases from V and 4 from J, leaving 7 bases between them.